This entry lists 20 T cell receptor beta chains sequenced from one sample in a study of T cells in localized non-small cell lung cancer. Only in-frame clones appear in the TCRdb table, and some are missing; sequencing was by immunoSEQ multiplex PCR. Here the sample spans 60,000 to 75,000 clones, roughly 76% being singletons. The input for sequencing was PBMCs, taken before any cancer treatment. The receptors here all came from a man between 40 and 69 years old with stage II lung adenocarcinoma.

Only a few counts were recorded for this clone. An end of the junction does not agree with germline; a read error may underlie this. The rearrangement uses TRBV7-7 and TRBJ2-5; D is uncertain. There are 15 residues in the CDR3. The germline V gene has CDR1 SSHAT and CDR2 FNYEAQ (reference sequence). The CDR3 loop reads CASSSLRHYRSPQYF. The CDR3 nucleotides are TGTGCTAGCAGCTCCCTTCGACATTATAGAAGCCCCCAGTACTTC.

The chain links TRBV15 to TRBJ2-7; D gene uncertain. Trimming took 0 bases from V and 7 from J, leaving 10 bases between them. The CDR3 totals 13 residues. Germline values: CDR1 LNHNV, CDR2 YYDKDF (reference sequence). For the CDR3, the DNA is TGTGCCACCAGCAGAGATACACGTAAAGAGCAGTACTTC. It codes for CATSRDTRKEQYF.

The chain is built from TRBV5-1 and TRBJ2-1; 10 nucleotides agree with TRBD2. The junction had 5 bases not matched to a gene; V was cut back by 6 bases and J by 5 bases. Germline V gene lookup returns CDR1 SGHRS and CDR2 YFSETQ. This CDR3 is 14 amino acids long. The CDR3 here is CASTIAGGDNEQFF. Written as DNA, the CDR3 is TGCGCCAGCACCATAGCGGGAGGTGACAATGAGCAGTTCTTC.

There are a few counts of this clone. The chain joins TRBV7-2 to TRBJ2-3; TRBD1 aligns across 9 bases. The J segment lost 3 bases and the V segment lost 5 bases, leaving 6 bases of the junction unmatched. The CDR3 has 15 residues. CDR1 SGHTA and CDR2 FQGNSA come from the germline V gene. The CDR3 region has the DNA TGTGCCAGCAGCATTGGACAGGGGAGAACAGATACGCAGTATTTT. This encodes CASSIGQGRTDTQYF. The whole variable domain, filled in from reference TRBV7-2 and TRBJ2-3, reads GAGVSQSPSNKVTEKGKDVELRCDPISGHTALYWYRQSLGQGLEFLIYFQGNSAPDKSGLPSDRFSAERTGGSVSTLTIQRTQQEDSAVYLCASSIGQGRTDTQYFGPGTRLTVL.

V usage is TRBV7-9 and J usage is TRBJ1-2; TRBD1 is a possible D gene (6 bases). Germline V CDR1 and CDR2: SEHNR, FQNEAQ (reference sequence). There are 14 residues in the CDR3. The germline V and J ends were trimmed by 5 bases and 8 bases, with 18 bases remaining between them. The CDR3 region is CASSPERGAGGYTF. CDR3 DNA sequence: TGTGCCAGCAGCCCCGAGAGGGGGGCTGGGGGCTACACCTTC. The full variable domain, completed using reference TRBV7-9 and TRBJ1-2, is DTGVSQNPRHKITKRGQNVTFRCDPISEHNRLYWYRQTLGQGPEFLTYFQNEAQLEKSRLLSDRFSAERPKGSFSTLEIQRTEQGDSAMYLCASSPERGAGGYTFGSGTRLTVV.

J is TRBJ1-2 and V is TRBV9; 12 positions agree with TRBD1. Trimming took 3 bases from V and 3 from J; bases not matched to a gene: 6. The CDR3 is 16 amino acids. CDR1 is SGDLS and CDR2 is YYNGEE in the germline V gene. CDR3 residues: CASSAEGQGADYGYTF. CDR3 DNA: TGTGCCAGCAGCGCGGAGGGACAGGGGGCTGACTATGGCTACACCTTC.

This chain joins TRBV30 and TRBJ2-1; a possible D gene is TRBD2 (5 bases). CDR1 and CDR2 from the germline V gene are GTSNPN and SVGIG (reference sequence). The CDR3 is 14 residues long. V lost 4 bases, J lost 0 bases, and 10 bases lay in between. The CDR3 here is CAWISGFSYNEQFF. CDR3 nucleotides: TGTGCCTGGATAAGCGGTTTCTCCTACAATGAGCAGTTCTTC.

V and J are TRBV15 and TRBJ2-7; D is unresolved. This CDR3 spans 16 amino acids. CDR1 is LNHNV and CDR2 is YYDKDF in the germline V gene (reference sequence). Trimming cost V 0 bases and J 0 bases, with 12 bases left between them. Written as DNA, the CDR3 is TGTGCCACCAGCAGAGATAGAGATTTGAGCTCCTACGAGCAGTACTTC. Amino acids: CATSRDRDLSSYEQYF.

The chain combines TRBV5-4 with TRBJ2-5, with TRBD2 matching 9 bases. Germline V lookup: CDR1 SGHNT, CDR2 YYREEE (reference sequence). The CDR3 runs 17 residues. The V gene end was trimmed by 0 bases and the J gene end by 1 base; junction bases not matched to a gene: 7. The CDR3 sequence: CASSLGGLANLQETQYF. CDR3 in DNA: TGTGCCAGCAGCTTGGGGGGACTAGCCAACCTCCAAGAGACCCAGTACTTC.

CDR3 DNA: TGTGCCAGTACAGGTCAGCGGGGCAATCAGCCCCAGCATTTT. Its translation: CASTGQRGNQPQHF. The chain employs TRBV19 and TRBJ1-5; D is ambiguous. Germline V CDR1 and CDR2: LNHDA, SQIVND (reference sequence). V lost 7 bases and J lost 2, with 12 bases in between. CDR3 length equals 14 residues.

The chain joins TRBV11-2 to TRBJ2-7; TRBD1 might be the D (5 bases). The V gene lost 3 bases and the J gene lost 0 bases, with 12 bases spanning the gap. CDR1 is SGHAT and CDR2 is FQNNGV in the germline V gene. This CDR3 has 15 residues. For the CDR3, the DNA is TGTGCCAGCAGCTTGGAACAGGTACTCTCCTACGAGCAGTACTTC. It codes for CASSLEQVLSYEQYF.

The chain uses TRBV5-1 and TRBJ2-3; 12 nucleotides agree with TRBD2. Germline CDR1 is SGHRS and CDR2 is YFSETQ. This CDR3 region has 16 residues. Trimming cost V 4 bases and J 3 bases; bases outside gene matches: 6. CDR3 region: CASSPDLAGGTDTQYF. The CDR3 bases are TGCGCCAGCAGCCCGGACCTAGCGGGAGGGACAGATACGCAGTATTTT.

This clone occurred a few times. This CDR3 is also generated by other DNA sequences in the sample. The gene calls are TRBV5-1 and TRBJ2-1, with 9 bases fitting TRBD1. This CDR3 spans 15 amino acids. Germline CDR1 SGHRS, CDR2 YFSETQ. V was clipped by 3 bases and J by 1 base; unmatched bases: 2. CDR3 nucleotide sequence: TGCGCCAGCAGCTCCGGACAGGGGTCCTACAATGAGCAGTTCTTC. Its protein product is CASSSGQGSYNEQFF.

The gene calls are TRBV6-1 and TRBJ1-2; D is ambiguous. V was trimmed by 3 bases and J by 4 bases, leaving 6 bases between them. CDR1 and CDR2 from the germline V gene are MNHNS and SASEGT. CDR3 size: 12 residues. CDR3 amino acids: CASSESIYGYTF. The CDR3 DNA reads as TGTGCCAGCAGTGAGTCGATCTATGGCTACACCTTC.

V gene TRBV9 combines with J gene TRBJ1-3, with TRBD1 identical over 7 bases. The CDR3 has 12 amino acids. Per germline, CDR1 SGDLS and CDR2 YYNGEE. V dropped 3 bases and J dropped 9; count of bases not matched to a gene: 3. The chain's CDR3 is CASSGQGSTIYF. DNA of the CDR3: TGTGCCAGCAGCGGACAGGGATCCACCATATATTTT.

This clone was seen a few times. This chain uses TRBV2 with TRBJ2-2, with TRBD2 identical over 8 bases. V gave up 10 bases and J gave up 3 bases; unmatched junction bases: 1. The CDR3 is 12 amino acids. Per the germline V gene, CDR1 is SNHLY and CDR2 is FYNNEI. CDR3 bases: TGTGCCACGGGAGGGGACACCGGGGAGCTGTTTTTT. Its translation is CATGGDTGELFF. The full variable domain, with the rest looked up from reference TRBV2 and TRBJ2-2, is EPEVTQTPSHQVTQMGQEVILRCVPISNHLYFYWYRQILGQKVEFLVSFYNNEISEKSEIFDDQFSVERPDGSNFTLKIRSTKLEDSAMYFCATGGDTGELFFGEGSRLTVL.

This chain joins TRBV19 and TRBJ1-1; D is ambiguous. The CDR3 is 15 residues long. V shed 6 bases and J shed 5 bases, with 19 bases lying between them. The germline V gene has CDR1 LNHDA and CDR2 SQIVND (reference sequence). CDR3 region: CASSPSRHSGTEAFF. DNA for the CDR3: TGTGCCAGTAGCCCCTCCCGTCATTCGGGGACTGAAGCTTTCTTT.

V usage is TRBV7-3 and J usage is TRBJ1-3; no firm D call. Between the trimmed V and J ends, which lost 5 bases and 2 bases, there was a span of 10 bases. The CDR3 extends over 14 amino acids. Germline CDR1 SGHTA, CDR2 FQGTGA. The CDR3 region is CASSPNSAGNTIYF. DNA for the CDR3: TGTGCCAGCAGCCCCAACAGCGCTGGAAACACCATATATTTT. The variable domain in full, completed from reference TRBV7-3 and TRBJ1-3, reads GAGVSQTPSNKVTEKGKYVELRCDPISGHTALYWYRQSLGQGPEFLIYFQGTGAADDSGLPNDRFFAVRPEGSVSTLKIQRTERGDSAVYLCASSPNSAGNTIYFGEGSWLTVV.

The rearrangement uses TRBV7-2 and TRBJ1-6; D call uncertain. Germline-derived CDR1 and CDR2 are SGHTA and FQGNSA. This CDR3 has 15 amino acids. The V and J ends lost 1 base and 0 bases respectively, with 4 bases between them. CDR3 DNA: TGTGCCAGCAGCTTAGGGAGCTCCTATAATTCACCCCTCCACTTT. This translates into CASSLGSSYNSPLHF.

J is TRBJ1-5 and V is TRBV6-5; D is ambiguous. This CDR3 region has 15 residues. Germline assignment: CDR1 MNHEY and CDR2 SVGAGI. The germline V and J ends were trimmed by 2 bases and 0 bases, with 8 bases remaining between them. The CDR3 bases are TGTGCCAGCAGTTACGATGCGGTTAGCAATCAGCCCCAGCATTTT. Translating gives CASSYDAVSNQPQHF.